One sample yielded the 5 T cell receptor beta chains listed below, sequenced in a study of prognosis after radiotherapy for stage I lung cancer. Genomic DNA yielded TCR beta CDR3, amplified by two-round multiplex PCR. Primers (each specific to one TRBV or TRBJ gene) were used in first-round PCR. TCRdb re-derived calls from the multiplex PCR reads in MiXCR, one entry per CDR3 protein. There are fewer than 40,000 distinct CDR3 sequences in the sample; less than 40% occur only once, and around 17% lies in the top ten. The sample was PBMCs, taken before or after stereotactic body radiation therapy (not recorded which). These receptor sequences come from a donor of 50 years or more with non-small cell lung cancer.

The table lists this clonotype with many counts. V usage is TRBV14 and J usage is TRBJ1-6, with TRBD1 matching over 8 bases. V lost 2 bases to trimming and J lost 4 bases; unmatched junction nucleotides: 16. This CDR3 contains 20 residues. CDR1 and CDR2 (germline): SGHDN, FVKESK. CDR3 residues: CASSQLRDRIGGEYNSPLHF. DNA of the CDR3: TGTGCCAGCAGCCAACTCCGGGACAGGATTGGGGGCGAATATAATTCACCCCTCCACTTT.

At least ten counts were recorded for this clonotype. The V and J genes are TRBV4-2 and TRBJ1-5; no reliable D call. The CDR3 runs 12 residues. The V end lost 0 bases, the J end lost 7 bases, and 4 bases lay between the germline ends. The V gene's germline CDR1 is LGHNA and CDR2 YNFKEQ. The CDR3 DNA follows: TGTGCCAGCAGCCAAGATAACCAGCCCCAGCATTTT. Translating gives CASSQDNQPQHF.

This clonotype was recorded a few times. With a much larger clone just one base away, this may be a read error. The CDR3 region has the DNA TGTGCCAGCAGCGTATCCGGACCTTTGTGCTACACCTTC. Translation gives CASSVSGPLCYTF. The rearrangement uses TRBV6-1 and TRBJ1-2; D ambiguous. Germline CDR1 is MNHNS and CDR2 is SASEGT. This CDR3 is built from 13 residues. The ends were cut back, 6 bases at V and 9 bases at J, with 17 bases in the middle.

The chain is built from TRBV20-1 and TRBJ1-4; D call uncertain. V was shortened by 4 bases and J by 0 bases, with 18 bases between the two germline ends. The germline CDR1 and CDR2 sequences are DFQATT and SNEGSKA (reference sequence). This CDR3 is built from 17 residues. Here the CDR3 DNA reads TGCAGTGCTACTTACATACTCTCGGGGTCAACTAATGAAAAACTGTTTTTT. Amino acids: CSATYILSGSTNEKLFF.

With respect to this clonotype: A much larger clone sits a single nucleotide away, making a read error possible. The chain recombines TRBV19 with TRBJ1-2, with D unresolved. CDR3 size: 15 residues. V lost 6 bases, J lost 8 bases, and 22 bases lay in between. The germline CDR1 and CDR2 sequences are LNHDA and SQIVND (reference sequence). CDR3 DNA: TGTGCCAGTAGCCCCCCAGTTAGGGCTTTTATGGGCTACACCTTC. Translated: CASSPPVRAFMGYTF.